This is a list of T cell receptor beta chains from one sample in a study of T cells after yellow fever vaccination. TCRdb itself ran the 5' RACE reads through MiXCR, one entry per CDR3 protein. The repertoire includes about 370,000 distinct CDR3 sequences, more than 9% of them detected once, and less than 20% sits in the top ten. The material was PBMCs, obtained on the day of the first yellow fever vaccination. The receptor set was obtained from a man aged 18 to 35 who received the YFV17D yellow fever vaccine. The CDR3 runs from the conserved cysteine through the conserved F or W. The order of the fields is J gene, clone size, V gene, CDR3 length, D gene, CDR3 protein, CDR3 DNA. D genes are given only for firm matches. For some rows the clone size is stated as once, few or many, or as a class when expanded; others skip it.

J gene: TRBJ1-2; clone size: -; V gene: TRBV24-1; CDR3 length: 14; D gene: -; CDR3 protein: CATSDSQGRGGYTF; CDR3 DNA: TGTGCCACCAGTGATTCTCAGGGTCGGGGTGGCTACACCTTC
J gene: TRBJ2-3; clone size: -; V gene: TRBV5-1; CDR3 length: 18; D gene: TRBD2; CDR3 protein: CASRYKTAASGSTDTQYF; CDR3 DNA: TGCGCCAGCAGGTATAAAACTGCGGCTAGCGGTTCAACAGATACGCAGTATTTT
J gene: TRBJ2-3; clone size: few; V gene: TRBV29-1; CDR3 length: 15; D gene: -; CDR3 protein: CSVTTTRAGTDTQYF; CDR3 DNA: TGCAGCGTTACCACGACCAGGGCAGGCACAGATACGCAGTATTTT
J gene: TRBJ1-2; clone size: -; V gene: TRBV6-5; CDR3 length: 12; D gene: -; CDR3 protein: CASSTQANGYTF; CDR3 DNA: TGTGCCAGCAGTACCCAGGCGAATGGCTACACCTTC
J gene: TRBJ2-7; clone size: -; V gene: TRBV2; CDR3 length: 17; D gene: TRBD2; CDR3 protein: CASSGGLAGGGPYEQYF; CDR3 DNA: TGTGCCAGCAGTGGGGGACTAGCGGGGGGCGGCCCGTACGAGCAGTACTTC
J gene: TRBJ2-1; clone size: few; V gene: TRBV5-1; CDR3 length: 14; D gene: TRBD1; CDR3 protein: CASRQQGSHNEQFF; CDR3 DNA: TGCGCCAGCAGGCAACAGGGGTCCCACAATGAGCAGTTCTTC
J gene: TRBJ1-5; clone size: few; V gene: TRBV20-1; CDR3 length: 16; D gene: -; CDR3 protein: CSARRQGLSTNQPQHF; CDR3 DNA: TGCAGTGCTAGGCGGCAGGGGCTATCCACCAATCAGCCCCAGCATTTT
J gene: TRBJ2-5; clone size: -; V gene: TRBV6-1; CDR3 length: 16; D gene: TRBD2; CDR3 protein: CASSLLAGGSGETQYF; CDR3 DNA: TGTGCCAGCAGCCTACTAGCGGGGGGGAGCGGGGAGACCCAGTACTTC
J gene: TRBJ2-1; clone size: few; V gene: TRBV27; CDR3 length: 14; D gene: -; CDR3 protein: CASSFGAGRNEQFF; CDR3 DNA: -
J gene: TRBJ1-5; clone size: -; V gene: TRBV30; CDR3 length: 15; D gene: -; CDR3 protein: CAWRGDTYSNQPQHF; CDR3 DNA: TGTGCCTGGAGGGGGGATACCTATAGCAATCAGCCCCAGCATTTT
J gene: TRBJ2-3; clone size: few; V gene: TRBV10-3; CDR3 length: 13; D gene: -; CDR3 protein: CAISSDPAGTQYF; CDR3 DNA: TGTGCCATCAGTTCAGACCCGGCCGGTACGCAGTATTTT
J gene: TRBJ1-1; clone size: -; V gene: TRBV29-1; CDR3 length: 13; D gene: -; CDR3 protein: CSAKTAINTEAFF; CDR3 DNA: TGCAGCGCCAAGACAGCAATTAACACTGAAGCTTTCTTT
J gene: TRBJ2-3; clone size: -; V gene: TRBV12-3/TRBV12-4; CDR3 length: 14; D gene: -; CDR3 protein: CASSLTSLRYTQYF; CDR3 DNA: TGTGCCAGCAGTTTAACTAGCCTCAGGTATACGCAGTATTTT
J gene: TRBJ2-1; clone size: -; V gene: TRBV6-2/TRBV6-3; CDR3 length: 16; D gene: TRBD2; CDR3 protein: CASSSPLAGGLNEQFF; CDR3 DNA: TGTGCCAGCAGTTCACCACTAGCGGGGGGGCTAAATGAGCAGTTCTTC
J gene: TRBJ2-5; clone size: -; V gene: TRBV10-2; CDR3 length: 15; D gene: TRBD2; CDR3 protein: CASSVLAGGPETQYF; CDR3 DNA: TGCGCCAGCAGCGTACTAGCGGGGGGGCCAGAGACCCAGTACTTC
J gene: TRBJ2-5; clone size: -; V gene: TRBV10-3; CDR3 length: 14; D gene: TRBD2; CDR3 protein: CAISHGTSQETQYF; CDR3 DNA: TGTGCCATCAGTCACGGGACTAGCCAAGAGACCCAGTACTTC
J gene: TRBJ1-1; clone size: many; V gene: TRBV6-1; CDR3 length: 12; D gene: -; CDR3 protein: CASSAGNTEAFF; CDR3 DNA: TGTGCCAGCAGTGCAGGGAACACTGAAGCTTTCTTT
J gene: TRBJ2-2; clone size: -; V gene: TRBV20-1; CDR3 length: 18; D gene: -; CDR3 protein: CSAIRFAETDLGTGELFF; CDR3 DNA: TGCAGTGCTATTCGCTTTGCAGAGACAGATCTTGGGACCGGGGAGCTGTTTTTT
J gene: TRBJ2-1; clone size: few; V gene: TRBV4-1; CDR3 length: 18; D gene: TRBD2; CDR3 protein: CASSQELGLAGGLGEQFF; CDR3 DNA: TGCGCCAGCAGCCAAGAGCTCGGACTAGCGGGGGGGCTCGGTGAGCAGTTCTTC
J gene: TRBJ2-5; clone size: -; V gene: TRBV4-2; CDR3 length: 17; D gene: -; CDR3 protein: CASSPGVLFVPLETQYF; CDR3 DNA: TGTGCCAGCAGCCCCGGGGTCCTTTTCGTGCCGCTGGAGACCCAGTACTTC
J gene: TRBJ1-1; clone size: -; V gene: TRBV20-1; CDR3 length: 14; D gene: -; CDR3 protein: CSARDGLKNTEAFF; CDR3 DNA: TGCAGTGCTAGAGACGGGTTGAAGAACACTGAAGCTTTCTTT
J gene: TRBJ2-1; clone size: few; V gene: TRBV19; CDR3 length: 14; D gene: TRBD2; CDR3 protein: CASSMGGGINEQFF; CDR3 DNA: TGTGCCAGTAGTATGGGCGGGGGGATCAATGAGCAGTTCTTC
J gene: TRBJ1-2; clone size: -; V gene: TRBV25-1; CDR3 length: 13; D gene: -; CDR3 protein: CASGGGHDYGYTF; CDR3 DNA: TGTGCCAGCGGTGGGGGGCACGACTATGGCTACACCTTC
J gene: TRBJ1-2; clone size: -; V gene: TRBV6-1; CDR3 length: 13; D gene: -; CDR3 protein: CAIRDGINYGYTF; CDR3 DNA: TGTGCCATCCGGGACGGGATTAACTATGGCTACACCTTC
J gene: TRBJ1-1; clone size: few; V gene: TRBV7-9; CDR3 length: 14; D gene: -; CDR3 protein: CASGAQGTNTEAFF; CDR3 DNA: TGTGCCAGCGGAGCGCAGGGAACGAACACTGAAGCTTTCTTT
J gene: TRBJ1-3; clone size: many; V gene: TRBV7-2; CDR3 length: 16; D gene: -; CDR3 protein: CASSLGGGALGNTIYF; CDR3 DNA: TGTGCCAGCAGCTTAGGGGGGGGTGCCCTTGGAAACACCATATATTTT
J gene: TRBJ1-1; clone size: few; V gene: TRBV7-9; CDR3 length: 15; D gene: TRBD1; CDR3 protein: CASRSGRTGGTEAFF; CDR3 DNA: TGTGCCAGCAGATCCGGGAGGACAGGCGGTACTGAAGCTTTCTTT
J gene: TRBJ1-1; clone size: few; V gene: TRBV6-4; CDR3 length: 14; D gene: TRBD1; CDR3 protein: CASRMDRASTEAFF; CDR3 DNA: TGTGCCAGCAGGATGGACAGGGCTAGCACTGAAGCTTTCTTT
J gene: TRBJ1-4; clone size: -; V gene: TRBV12-3/TRBV12-4; CDR3 length: 12; D gene: -; CDR3 protein: CASSFMVGELFF; CDR3 DNA: TGTGCCAGCAGTTTCATGGTGGGGGAACTGTTTTTT
J gene: TRBJ1-6; clone size: -; V gene: TRBV6-2/TRBV6-3; CDR3 length: 13; D gene: -; CDR3 protein: CASSLRENSPLHF; CDR3 DNA: TGTGCCAGCAGTTTACGGGAGAATTCACCCCTCCACTTT
J gene: TRBJ2-6; clone size: -; V gene: TRBV12-3/TRBV12-4; CDR3 length: 13; D gene: -; CDR3 protein: CASTIHGANVLTF; CDR3 DNA: TGTGCCAGCACCATCCATGGGGCCAACGTCCTGACTTTC
J gene: TRBJ2-2; clone size: few; V gene: TRBV5-1; CDR3 length: 16; D gene: -; CDR3 protein: CASSSLDGSNTGELFF; CDR3 DNA: TGCGCCAGCAGCTCATTGGACGGTTCGAACACCGGGGAGCTGTTTTTT
J gene: TRBJ1-6; clone size: -; V gene: TRBV5-1; CDR3 length: 16; D gene: -; CDR3 protein: CASTAEGASYNSPLHF; CDR3 DNA: TGCGCCAGCACCGCGGAGGGCGCCTCCTATAATTCACCCCTCCACTTT
J gene: TRBJ2-3; clone size: few; V gene: TRBV5-4; CDR3 length: 15; D gene: TRBD2; CDR3 protein: CASLPSGGAKDTQYF; CDR3 DNA: TGTGCCAGCCTCCCGAGCGGGGGGGCCAAAGATACGCAGTATTTT
J gene: TRBJ2-3; clone size: few; V gene: TRBV29-1; CDR3 length: 14; D gene: -; CDR3 protein: CSVVVARSTDTQYF; CDR3 DNA: TGCAGCGTGGTCGTGGCCAGATCCACAGATACGCAGTATTTT
J gene: TRBJ2-1; clone size: few; V gene: TRBV7-3; CDR3 length: 14; D gene: -; CDR3 protein: CASSATGGYNEQFF; CDR3 DNA: TGTGCCAGCAGCGCAACCGGGGGATACAATGAGCAGTTCTTC
J gene: TRBJ2-5; clone size: -; V gene: TRBV6-6; CDR3 length: 13; D gene: -; CDR3 protein: CASGATDQVTQYF; CDR3 DNA: TGTGCCAGCGGTGCGACGGACCAAGTGACCCAGTACTTC
J gene: TRBJ2-2; clone size: -; V gene: TRBV29-1; CDR3 length: 15; D gene: -; CDR3 protein: CSVEPRGGQSGELFF; CDR3 DNA: TGCAGCGTTGAACCCCGGGGCGGCCAATCCGGGGAGCTGTTTTTT
J gene: TRBJ1-5; clone size: many; V gene: TRBV5-1; CDR3 length: 14; D gene: TRBD1; CDR3 protein: CASSPTGGYQPQHF; CDR3 DNA: TGCGCCAGCAGCCCGACAGGGGGATACCAGCCCCAGCATTTT
J gene: TRBJ2-3; clone size: few; V gene: TRBV6-2/TRBV6-3; CDR3 length: 14; D gene: TRBD1; CDR3 protein: CASRKTGSTDTQYF; CDR3 DNA: TGTGCCAGCAGAAAGACAGGGAGCACAGATACGCAGTATTTT
J gene: TRBJ1-6; clone size: many; V gene: TRBV4-2; CDR3 length: 13; D gene: -; CDR3 protein: CASSPGYNSPLHF; CDR3 DNA: TGTGCCAGCAGCCCAGGGTATAATTCACCCCTCCACTTT
J gene: TRBJ1-2; clone size: few; V gene: TRBV6-5; CDR3 length: 14; D gene: -; CDR3 protein: CASSYNREDYGYTF; CDR3 DNA: TGTGCCAGCAGTTACAACAGGGAGGACTATGGCTACACCTTC
J gene: TRBJ1-1; clone size: once; V gene: TRBV9; CDR3 length: 17; D gene: -; CDR3 protein: CASSVPGLISMNTEAFF; CDR3 DNA: TGTGCCAGCAGCGTACCCGGACTGATTTCGATGAACACTGAAGCTTTCTTT
J gene: TRBJ2-1; clone size: -; V gene: TRBV11-2; CDR3 length: 18; D gene: TRBD2; CDR3 protein: CASSSAGVGAGSYNEQFF; CDR3 DNA: TGTGCCAGCAGCTCCGCCGGGGTAGGAGCGGGGTCCTACAATGAGCAGTTCTTC
J gene: TRBJ1-1; clone size: -; V gene: TRBV7-9; CDR3 length: 14; D gene: TRBD1; CDR3 protein: CASRGDRENTEAFF; CDR3 DNA: TGTGCCAGCAGGGGGGACAGGGAGAACACTGAAGCTTTCTTT
J gene: TRBJ1-5; clone size: few; V gene: TRBV7-9; CDR3 length: 15; D gene: -; CDR3 protein: CASSLSGVFNQPQHF; CDR3 DNA: TGTGCCAGCAGCCTCAGTGGGGTTTTCAATCAGCCCCAGCATTTT
J gene: TRBJ2-7; clone size: -; V gene: TRBV5-1; CDR3 length: 14; D gene: -; CDR3 protein: CASSLYGGAYEQYF; CDR3 DNA: TGCGCCAGCAGCTTGTATGGCGGCGCCTACGAGCAGTACTTC
J gene: TRBJ2-6; clone size: few; V gene: TRBV19; CDR3 length: 18; D gene: -; CDR3 protein: CASTDRPFYSSGANVLTF; CDR3 DNA: TGTGCCAGTACCGATAGGCCTTTTTATAGCTCTGGGGCCAACGTCCTGACTTTC
J gene: TRBJ2-1; clone size: -; V gene: TRBV4-3; CDR3 length: 15; D gene: TRBD2; CDR3 protein: CASSHGSGGANEQFF; CDR3 DNA: TGCGCCAGCAGCCATGGTAGCGGGGGAGCGAATGAGCAGTTCTTC
J gene: TRBJ1-2; clone size: -; V gene: TRBV20-1; CDR3 length: 14; D gene: TRBD1; CDR3 protein: CSARATGGRVGYTF; CDR3 DNA: TGCAGTGCTAGAGCGACAGGGGGTCGGGTTGGCTACACCTTC
J gene: TRBJ2-7; clone size: -; V gene: TRBV4-1; CDR3 length: 16; D gene: -; CDR3 protein: CASSGRTGLSGREQYF; CDR3 DNA: TGCGCCAGCAGCGGTAGGACGGGTCTGTCCGGTCGCGAGCAGTACTTC
J gene: TRBJ2-5; clone size: few; V gene: TRBV5-1; CDR3 length: 14; D gene: TRBD1; CDR3 protein: CASSQGTGRETQYF; CDR3 DNA: TGCGCCAGCAGCCAGGGGACAGGCCGAGAGACCCAGTACTTC
J gene: TRBJ2-7; clone size: many; V gene: TRBV12-3/TRBV12-4; CDR3 length: 12; D gene: -; CDR3 protein: CASSLRDYEQYF; CDR3 DNA: TGTGCCAGCAGCCTCCGGGACTACGAGCAGTACTTC